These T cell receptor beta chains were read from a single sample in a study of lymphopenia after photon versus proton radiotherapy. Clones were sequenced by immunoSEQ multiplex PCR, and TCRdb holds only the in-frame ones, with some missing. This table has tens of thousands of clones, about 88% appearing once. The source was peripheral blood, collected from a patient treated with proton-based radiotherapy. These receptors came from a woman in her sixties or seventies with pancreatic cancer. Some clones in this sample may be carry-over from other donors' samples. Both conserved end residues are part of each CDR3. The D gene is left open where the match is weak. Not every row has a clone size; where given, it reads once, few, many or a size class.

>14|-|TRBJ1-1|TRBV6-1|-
CASSPEGYSTEAFF
TGTGCCAGCAGTCCGGAAGGGTACTCCACTGAAGCTTTCTTT
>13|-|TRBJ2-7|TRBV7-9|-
CASSPQQGYEQYF
TGTGCTAGCAGCCCTCAACAGGGTTACGAGCAGTACTTC
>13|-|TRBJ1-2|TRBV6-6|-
CASSYEANRGYTF
TGTGCCAGCAGTTATGAAGCCAATCGGGGCTACACCTTC
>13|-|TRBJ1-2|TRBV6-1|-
CASSDLTGFGYTF
TGTGCCAGCAGTGACCTTACAGGGTTCGGCTACACCTTC
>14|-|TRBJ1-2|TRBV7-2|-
CASSFEISGYGYTF
TGTGCCAGCAGCTTTGAAATTTCTGGCTATGGCTACACCTTC
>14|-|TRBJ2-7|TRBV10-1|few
CASSESFGVNEQYF
TGCGCCAGCAGTGAGTCTTTTGGGGTAAACGAGCAGTACTTC
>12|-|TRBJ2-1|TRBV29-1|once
CSYGADYNEQFF
TGCAGCTATGGTGCGGACTACAATGAGCAGTTCTTC
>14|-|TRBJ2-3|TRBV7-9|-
CASSSRGDTDTQYF
TGTGCCAGCAGCTCACGCGGGGACACAGATACGCAGTATTTT
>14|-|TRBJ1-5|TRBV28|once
CASSFSGIHQPQHF
TGTGCCAGCAGTTTTTCAGGGATCCACCAGCCCCAGCATTTT
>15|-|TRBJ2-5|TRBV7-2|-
CASSLGGLVAETQYF
TGTGCCAGCAGCTTGGGGGGGCTAGTCGCGGAGACCCAGTACTTC
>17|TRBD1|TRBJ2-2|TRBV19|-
CASSSPGQGSNTGELFF
TGTGCCAGTAGTTCACCGGGACAGGGTAGTAACACCGGGGAGCTGTTTTTT
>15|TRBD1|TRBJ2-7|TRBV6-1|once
CASSSRDRGLYEQYF
TGTGCCAGCAGTAGCCGGGACAGGGGTTTATACGAGCAGTACTTC
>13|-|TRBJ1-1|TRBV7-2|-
CASSLLGETEAFF
TGTGCCAGCAGCTTACTGGGGGAGACTGAAGCTTTCTTT
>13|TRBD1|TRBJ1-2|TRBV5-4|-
CASSPGQGGGYTF
TGTGCCAGCAGCCCTGGACAGGGCGGTGGCTACACCTTC
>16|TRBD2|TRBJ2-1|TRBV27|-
CASRSLGLAGPNEQFF
TGTGCCAGCAGATCCCTCGGCCTAGCGGGACCCAATGAGCAGTTCTTC